This passage covers 9 T cell receptor beta chains from one sample sequenced in a study of shared clonotypes between healthy human individuals. TCRdb's copy holds only in-frame clones and misses some; the assay was immunoSEQ multiplex PCR. The sample lists 1 million to 1.2 million clones; around three quarters were seen once. Input material: memory CD4+ T cells from PBMCs. Subset in this sample: CD45RA-negative fraction. Every receptor here comes from a young man in good health. Some clones in this sample may be carry-over from other donors' samples.

V usage is TRBV18 and J usage is TRBJ1-1, with D possibly TRBD1 on 5 matching bases. The CDR3 is made up of 16 amino acids. V gave up 4 bases and J gave up 2 bases, with 17 bases separating them. The germline V gene has CDR1 KGHSH and CDR2 LQKENI. In DNA, the CDR3 is TGTGCCAGCTCACATTCCCCCGGGACGGCTAACACTGAAGCTTTCTTT. Protein sequence: CASSHSPGTANTEAFF.

V is TRBV5-1 and J is TRBJ2-6; 10 positions match TRBD1. The ends lost 4 bases at V and 4 bases at J; junction bases unmatched: 5. This CDR3 spans 16 amino acids. CDR1 is SGHRS and CDR2 is YFSETQ in the germline V gene. The CDR3 here is CASSPGQGYGANVLTF. In DNA form, the CDR3 reads TGCGCCAGCAGCCCGGGACAGGGGTACGGGGCCAACGTCCTGACTTTC. The full variable domain, rest sourced from reference TRBV5-1 and TRBJ2-6, is KAGVTQTPRYLIKTRGQQVTLSCSPISGHRSVSWYQQTPGQGLQFLFEYFSETQRNKGNFPGRFSGRQFSNSRSEMNVSTLELGDSALYLCASSPGQGYGANVLTFGAGSRLTVL.

This chain connects TRBV6-1 to TRBJ1-1; 7 bases fit TRBD1. V was clipped by 3 bases and J by 2 bases; unmatched bases: 6. The CDR3 is made up of 15 amino acids. Germline V gene lookup returns CDR1 MNHNS and CDR2 SASEGT. The CDR3 nucleotides read TGTGCCAGCAGTGACGGGGACAGTTATAACACTGAAGCTTTCTTT. Amino acids: CASSDGDSYNTEAFF.

V usage is TRBV18 and J usage is TRBJ2-5, with D perhaps TRBD1 or TRBD2 (6 bases each). V gave up 2 bases and J gave up 6 bases, with 10 bases separating them. This CDR3 region has 13 residues. Germline V lookup: CDR1 KGHSH, CDR2 LQKENI. The CDR3 DNA sequence: TGTGCCAGCTCACCAACGGGGGCACAGACCCAGTACTTC. Translating gives CASSPTGAQTQYF.

The chain carries TRBV18 and TRBJ2-2; D remains ambiguous. This CDR3 contains 16 residues. With 1 base removed from V and 1 base from J, the gap between germline ends came to 10 bases. In germline, CDR1 is KGHSH, CDR2 LQKENI. The CDR3 is CASSPRAGQNTGELFF. The CDR3 DNA sequence: TGTGCCAGCTCACCACGGGCAGGCCAGAACACCGGGGAGCTGTTTTTT.

The V call is TRBV5-1, the J call TRBJ1-1; 10 nucleotides match TRBD1. V gave up 4 bases and J gave up 6 bases; unmatched junction bases: 9. The CDR3 extends over 15 amino acids. Germline V CDR1 and CDR2: SGHRS, YFSETQ. CDR3 region: CASSVEGQGTAEAFF. The CDR3 DNA is TGCGCCAGCAGCGTAGAGGGACAGGGGACCGCTGAAGCTTTCTTT.

Ten or more counts support this clone. Other DNA sequences in this sample translate to the same CDR3. The chain joins TRBV4-2 to TRBJ2-7; 7 positions agree with TRBD2. CDR1 LGHNA and CDR2 YNFKEQ come from the germline V gene. This CDR3 has 14 residues. Trimming cost V 1 base and J 1 base; bases outside gene matches: 1. Written as DNA, the CDR3 is TGTGCCAGCAGCCAAGGGACTAGGTCCTACGAGCAGTACTTC. Amino acids: CASSQGTRSYEQYF.

The rearrangement joins TRBV5-8 to TRBJ1-5, with 7 bases fitting TRBD1. The CDR3 runs to 19 residues. V lost 2 bases and J lost 4; bases outside the gene matches: 18. Germline V gene data show CDR1 as SGHTS and CDR2 as YDEGEE. CDR3 in amino acids: CASSLNWGVGTEPNQPQHF. CDR3 coding DNA: TGTGCCAGCAGCTTAAATTGGGGGGTAGGGACAGAACCTAATCAGCCCCAGCATTTT. The complete variable domain, with remaining parts taken from reference TRBV5-8 and TRBJ1-5, reads EAGVTQSPTHLIKTRGQQATLRCSPISGHTSVYWYQQALGLGLQFLLWYDEGEERNRGNFPPRFSGRQFPNYSSELNVNALELEDSALYLCASSLNWGVGTEPNQPQHFGDGTRLSIL.

This clone was counted many times. V usage is TRBV27 and J usage is TRBJ2-5; TRBD1 matches at 7 bases. With V trimmed by 6 bases and J by 4 bases, 5 bases remained unmatched. CDR3 length: 13 amino acids. Looked up from germline, CDR1 is MNHEY and CDR2 is SMNVEV (reference sequence). CDR3 sequence reads: CASRRTGGETQYF. The CDR3 DNA sequence: TGTGCCAGCAGGCGGACAGGAGGAGAGACCCAGTACTTC.